These T cell receptor beta chains were read from a single sample in a study of CD8 T cells in Susac syndrome. One entry per CDR3 protein results from TCRdb running MiXCR on the immunoSEQ multiplex PCR reads. This table has fewer than 350,000 distinct CDR3 sequences, approximately 90% appearing once. The material sequenced was CD8+ T cells from PBMCs. Receptor source: a human donor with multiple sclerosis. Each CDR3 is given with its conserved first and last residue. Each record gives: clone size, J gene, D gene, V gene, CDR3 protein, CDR3 DNA. The D gene is left open where the match is weak. For some rows the clone size is stated as once, few or many, or as a class when expanded; others skip it.

abundance: NA
j_gene: TRBJ2-3
d_gene: NA
v_gene: TRBV28
CDR3aa: CASKQGVAESTDTQYF
CDR3nt: TGTGCCAGCAAACAAGGAGTAGCGGAATCCACAGATACGCAGTATTTT

abundance: NA
j_gene: TRBJ2-1
d_gene: TRBD2
v_gene: TRBV9
CDR3aa: CASSVGGAGGFEQFF
CDR3nt: TGTGCCAGCAGCGTAGGAGGAGCGGGAGGGTTTGAGCAGTTCTTC

abundance: NA
j_gene: TRBJ2-3
d_gene: TRBD1
v_gene: TRBV4-3
CDR3aa: CASSQETGVAADTQYF
CDR3nt: TGCGCCAGCAGCCAAGAGACAGGGGTGGCGGCAGATACGCAGTATTTT

abundance: NA
j_gene: TRBJ2-1
d_gene: NA
v_gene: TRBV7-3
CDR3aa: CASSHNPNEQFF
CDR3nt: TGTGCCAGCAGCCATAATCCCAATGAGCAGTTCTTC

abundance: NA
j_gene: TRBJ1-1
d_gene: NA
v_gene: TRBV4-3
CDR3aa: CASSQDQEGTNTEAFF
CDR3nt: TGCGCCAGCAGCCAAGATCAGGAAGGGACTAACACTGAAGCTTTCTTT

abundance: NA
j_gene: TRBJ2-1
d_gene: NA
v_gene: TRBV6-2/TRBV6-3
CDR3aa: CASSEDGGGRGVQFF
CDR3nt: TGTGCCAGCAGCGAAGACGGGGGCGGAAGGGGAGTGCAGTTCTTC

abundance: few
j_gene: TRBJ2-6
d_gene: NA
v_gene: TRBV4-3
CDR3aa: CASSQDSTSGANVLTF
CDR3nt: TGCGCCAGCAGCCAAGACAGCACCTCTGGGGCCAACGTCCTGACTTTC

abundance: once
j_gene: TRBJ2-2
d_gene: NA
v_gene: TRBV4-1
CDR3aa: CASSQGMFTGELFF
CDR3nt: TGCGCCAGCAGCCAAGGGATGTTCACCGGGGAGCTGTTTTTT

abundance: NA
j_gene: TRBJ1-2
d_gene: TRBD1
v_gene: TRBV19
CDR3aa: CASSIGPTGDGAPNYGYTF
CDR3nt: TGTGCCAGTAGTATAGGCCCCACAGGGGACGGCGCGCCTAACTATGGCTACACCTTC

abundance: NA
j_gene: TRBJ2-2
d_gene: NA
v_gene: TRBV3-1
CDR3aa: CASRTPSGLLFF
CDR3nt: TGTGCCAGCCGCACCCCTAGTGGGCTGCTGTTTTTT

abundance: NA
j_gene: TRBJ1-3
d_gene: NA
v_gene: TRBV23-1
CDR3aa: CASSQSGTSPGNTIYF
CDR3nt: TGCGCCAGCAGTCAATCAGGGACATCCCCTGGAAACACCATATATTTT

abundance: once
j_gene: TRBJ2-6
d_gene: NA
v_gene: TRBV20-1
CDR3aa: CSATQGYGPGVLTF
CDR3nt: TGCAGTGCCACCCAGGGTTACGGACCCGGCGTCCTGACTTTC

abundance: NA
j_gene: TRBJ2-7
d_gene: TRBD1
v_gene: TRBV7-2
CDR3aa: CASSPAVGGPEQYF
CDR3nt: TGTGCCAGCAGCCCAGCCGTAGGGGGCCCCGAGCAGTACTTC

abundance: NA
j_gene: TRBJ1-4
d_gene: NA
v_gene: TRBV27
CDR3aa: CASTKGGSLEEKLFF
CDR3nt: TGTGCCAGCACAAAGGGGGGCAGCCTAGAAGAAAAACTGTTTTTT

abundance: NA
j_gene: TRBJ2-7
d_gene: NA
v_gene: TRBV19
CDR3aa: CASSNSMAYEQYF
CDR3nt: TGTGCCAGTAGTAATTCAATGGCCTACGAGCAGTACTTC

abundance: NA
j_gene: TRBJ2-2
d_gene: TRBD2
v_gene: TRBV14
CDR3aa: CASSQGGGIATGELFF
CDR3nt: TGTGCCAGCAGCCAAGGCGGGGGGATAGCCACCGGGGAGCTGTTTTTT

abundance: NA
j_gene: TRBJ2-7
d_gene: NA
v_gene: TRBV20-1
CDR3aa: CSASTEQYF
CDR3nt: TGCAGTGCTAGTACCGAGCAGTACTTC

abundance: NA
j_gene: TRBJ1-2
d_gene: NA
v_gene: TRBV11-1
CDR3aa: CASSLPSGAAIGYTF
CDR3nt: TGTGCCAGCAGCTTACCGTCAGGGGCGGCGATTGGCTACACCTTC

abundance: NA
j_gene: TRBJ2-1
d_gene: TRBD2
v_gene: TRBV5-5
CDR3aa: CASSSGTSGTRYNEQFF
CDR3nt: TGTGCCAGCAGCTCCGGGACTAGCGGGACGAGGTACAATGAGCAGTTCTTC

abundance: few
j_gene: TRBJ2-3
d_gene: NA
v_gene: TRBV28
CDR3aa: CASSPLGGSTDTQYF
CDR3nt: TGTGCCAGCAGTCCTCTCGGGGGTAGCACAGATACGCAGTATTTT

abundance: NA
j_gene: TRBJ2-6
d_gene: NA
v_gene: TRBV5-1
CDR3aa: CASSGAGYSGSGANVLTF
CDR3nt: TGCGCCAGCAGCGGAGCAGGGTATTCGGGCTCTGGGGCCAACGTCCTGACTTTC

abundance: NA
j_gene: TRBJ1-4
d_gene: NA
v_gene: TRBV30
CDR3aa: CAWSTRDLNEKLFF
CDR3nt: TGTGCCTGGAGTACCCGGGACCTTAATGAAAAACTGTTTTTT

abundance: NA
j_gene: TRBJ2-5
d_gene: NA
v_gene: TRBV29-1
CDR3aa: CSVETRYQETQYF
CDR3nt: TGCAGCGTTGAAACTCGGTATCAAGAGACCCAGTACTTC

abundance: NA
j_gene: TRBJ2-2
d_gene: NA
v_gene: TRBV2
CDR3aa: CASSEVVVGAGELFF
CDR3nt: TGTGCCAGCAGTGAGGTGGTTGTGGGGGCCGGGGAGCTGTTTTTT

abundance: NA
j_gene: TRBJ2-4
d_gene: TRBD1
v_gene: TRBV30
CDR3aa: CAWSPGTGKSNIQYF
CDR3nt: TGTGCCTGGAGTCCCGGGACAGGGAAATCGAACATTCAGTACTTC

abundance: NA
j_gene: TRBJ2-3
d_gene: TRBD1
v_gene: TRBV13
CDR3aa: CASSLRTGVPDTQYF
CDR3nt: TGTGCCAGCAGCTTGAGGACAGGGGTGCCAGATACGCAGTATTTT

abundance: NA
j_gene: TRBJ2-3
d_gene: NA
v_gene: TRBV5-4
CDR3aa: CASSLRVDPQGDTQYF
CDR3nt: TGTGCCAGCAGCTTGAGGGTCGACCCCCAGGGAGATACGCAGTATTTT

abundance: NA
j_gene: TRBJ2-7
d_gene: TRBD2
v_gene: TRBV20-1
CDR3aa: CSARGISSGVLYEQYF
CDR3nt: TGCAGTGCTAGAGGCATTTCTAGCGGGGTTCTCTACGAGCAGTACTTC